This TCR beta chain came from a study of blood T cell repertoires in COVID-19. Study-level information: PBMCs, B-cell-depleted T cells, or T cells were the source of the cDNA or gDNA that made up the material.

Per the original data handling: Counts of nucleated cells, estimated from reference gene primer amplification, were obtained. Clones were read by immunoSEQ multiplex PCR, and TCRdb kept only the in-frame ones, dropping some. From that table come the V and J calls and clone size; the DNA was used to work out D and trimming. The data hold 200,000 to 300,000 clones, with about 90% observed a single time. This sequence was found in a man aged 25 to 40 with COVID-19, enrolled during active disease. The sequencing sample was made of peripheral blood.

The chain's CDR3 is CASSLRYTEAFF. The CDR3 DNA is TGTGCCAGCAGTTTACGGTACACTGAAGCTTTCTTT. V usage is TRBV28 and J usage is TRBJ1-1; D remains ambiguous. Germline values: CDR1 MDHEN, CDR2 SYDVKM. The CDR3 covers 12 residues. Trimming removed 2 bases from V and 3 bases from J, with 4 bases in between. Supplemented by reference TRBV28 and TRBJ1-1, the full variable domain reads DVKVTQSSRYLVKRTGEKVFLECVQDMDHENMFWYRQDPGLGLRLIYFSYDVKMKEKGDIPEGYSVSREKKERFSLILESASTNQTSMYLCASSLRYTEAFFGQGTRLTVV.